Given below is one TCR beta chain in context. This sample was taken from a study of blood T cell repertoires in COVID-19. At the level of the study: The analysed material was cDNA or gDNA that came from T cells, B-cell-depleted T cells, or PBMCs.

As originally analysed: Nucleated cell number was recorded as an estimate derived from reference gene primer amplification. Using immunoSEQ multiplex PCR, the repertoire was profiled, and TCRdb retains in-frame clones only, with some absent. V and J calls and clone size are those listed in that table; D and trimming were worked out from the DNA. The sample has around 160,000 clones; over 70% are singletons. The CDR3 is 14 amino acids. CDR1 is SQVTM, CDR2 ANQGSEA, per germline. Between the trimmed V and J ends, which lost 1 base and 1 base, there was a span of 10 bases. The rearrangement joins TRBV29-1 to TRBJ1-2, with D perhaps matching TRBD1 (5 bases). The sequence was collected from a woman aged 55-69 years who had recovered from COVID-19. Sequenced input: PBMCs or T cells enriched from blood (not recorded which). Here the CDR3 DNA reads TGCAGCGTTGAAGGCGGGACTGATAACTATGGCTACACCTTC. This codes for CSVEGGTDNYGYTF. Full variable domain (remainder filled in from reference TRBV29-1 and TRBJ1-2): SAVISQKPSRDICQRGTSLTIQCQVDSQVTMMFWYRQQPGQSLTLIATANQGSEATYESGFVIDKFPISRPNLTFSTLTVSNMSPEDSSIYLCSVEGGTDNYGYTFGSGTRLTVV.